The 22 T cell receptor beta chains below all came from one sample that was sequenced in a study of radiation and T cells in renal cell carcinoma. Clones were sequenced by immunoSEQ multiplex PCR, and TCRdb holds only the in-frame ones, with some missing. The sample yields more than 95,000 clones, roughly 80% seen once. As to time point: baseline pretreatment blood. As for treatment: 15 Gy SBRT to primary tumor, nephrectomy 4 weeks later. Sequencing used blood, obtained from a patient whose treatment included radiotherapy and nephrectomy. These receptors were collected from a woman aged 55-70 years with renal cell carcinoma.

The chain carries TRBV6-5 and TRBJ1-1; D unclear. V lost 5 bases and J lost 5, with 9 bases in between. This CDR3 contains 12 residues. The V gene's germline CDR1 is MNHEY and CDR2 SVGAGI. CDR3 sequence reads: CASSKSLTEAFF. The CDR3 coding sequence is TGTGCCAGCAGTAAGTCCTTAACTGAAGCTTTCTTT.

The chain combines TRBV6-5 with TRBJ1-1; D is unclear. V lost 7 bases and J 0 bases, leaving 12 bases between the germline ends. CDR1 is MNHEY and CDR2 is SVGAGI in the germline V gene. The CDR3 runs to 14 residues. CDR3 nucleotide sequence: TGTGCCAGCACTAGGAATAGCTTGAACACTGAAGCTTTCTTT. Encoded protein: CASTRNSLNTEAFF.

This clone was detected only a few times. J is TRBJ1-4 and V is TRBV19; perhaps TRBD1 as D (5 bases). Germline V lookup: CDR1 LNHDA, CDR2 SQIVND (reference sequence). V lost 6 bases and J lost 1, with 12 bases in between. The CDR3 is 15 residues long. The chain's CDR3 is CASSHSGRTNEKLFF. The DNA of the CDR3 is TGTGCCAGTAGCCACTCGGGGCGAACTAATGAAAAACTGTTTTTT.

The V and J genes are TRBV19 and TRBJ2-5, with 14 nucleotides matching TRBD2. The trim removed 6 bases at V and 4 bases at J, leaving 7 bases unmatched. Germline V gene lookup returns CDR1 LNHDA and CDR2 SQIVND (reference sequence). CDR3 length equals 16 residues. CDR3 residues: CASSQTSGRAGETQYF. Here the CDR3 DNA reads TGTGCCAGTAGCCAGACTAGCGGGAGGGCGGGAGAGACCCAGTACTTC. The variable domain in full, with the rest retrieved from reference TRBV19 and TRBJ2-5, is DGGITQSPKYLFRKEGQNVTLSCEQNLNHDAMYWYRQDPGQGLRLIYYSQIVNDFQKGDIAEGYSVSREKKESFPLTVTSAQKNPTAFYLCASSQTSGRAGETQYFGPGTRLLVL.

This clone has only a few counts. The genes are TRBV7-9 and TRBJ1-6; 8 bases align to TRBD1. This CDR3 contains 13 residues. The junction had 5 bases not matched to a gene; V was cut back by 6 bases and J by 10 bases. Germline V gives CDR1 SEHNR, CDR2 FQNEAQ (reference sequence). As DNA, the CDR3 is TGTGCCAGCAGTCTGACAGGGGACTCACCCCTCCACTTT. It yields the protein CASSLTGDSPLHF.

The rearrangement links TRBV6-1 to TRBJ1-4; D is uncertain. Trimming pared 0 bases from V and 7 bases from J, leaving 9 bases between. Per germline, CDR1 MNHNS and CDR2 SASEGT. The CDR3 runs 14 residues. CDR3 bases: TGTGCCAGCAGTGAAGCCGGGGTGGGTGAAAAACTGTTTTTT. As protein: CASSEAGVGEKLFF.

The V gene is TRBV27, the J gene TRBJ2-2; perhaps D is TRBD1 or TRBD2 (5 bases each). V lost 0 bases and J 2 bases, leaving 10 bases between the germline ends. CDR3 length: 16 residues. Germline V CDR1 and CDR2: MNHEY, SMNVEV (reference sequence). CDR3 sequence (DNA): TGTGCCAGCAGTTTATCCGGGACGGCCAACACCGGGGAGCTGTTTTTT. It is translated as CASSLSGTANTGELFF.

V is TRBV28 and J is TRBJ2-5; D possibly corresponds to TRBD2 (6 bases). Trimming removed 10 bases from V and 7 bases from J, with 19 bases in between. There are 13 residues in the CDR3. Germline V CDR1 and CDR2: MDHEN, SYDVKM. CDR3 amino acids: CATSGTPIGTQYF. CDR3 sequence (DNA): TGTGCCACGTCCGGGACTCCAATCGGGACCCAGTACTTC.

This clone was recorded a few times. V is TRBV7-9 and J is TRBJ2-7; no firm D call. This CDR3 is 14 amino acids long. CDR1 SEHNR and CDR2 FQNEAQ come from the germline V gene (reference sequence). V lost 1 base, J lost 6 bases, and 13 bases lay in between. For the CDR3, the DNA is TGTGCCAGCAGCTTAGTGGTGATGGCAGGCGAGCAGTACTTC. Translating it yields CASSLVVMAGEQYF.

The V and J genes are TRBV6-1 and TRBJ1-1, with no clear D. Trimming removed 10 bases from V and 0 bases from J, with 6 bases in between. CDR3 size: 11 residues. Germline CDR1 and CDR2: MNHNS and SASEGT. The CDR3 region is CATRMNTEAFF. In DNA, the CDR3 is TGTGCCACCAGAATGAACACTGAAGCTTTCTTT.

The chain carries TRBV27 and TRBJ2-3, with 7 bases aligning to TRBD2. Germline loops: CDR1 MNHEY, CDR2 SMNVEV (reference sequence). V gave up 2 bases and J gave up 4 bases; unmatched junction bases: 15. The CDR3 spans 18 residues. The CDR3 DNA reads as TGTGCCAGCAGTTTAGAGGCCCGACTAGCCTCATACCCAGATACGCAGTATTTT. Its translation is CASSLEARLASYPDTQYF.

The rearrangement joins TRBV15 to TRBJ2-3; D gene ambiguous. V was cut by 1 base and J by 5 bases, with 10 bases left in between. This CDR3 region has 14 residues. Germline-derived CDR1 and CDR2 are LNHNV and YYDKDF (reference sequence). CDR3 region: CATSRGDTQDTQYF. In nucleotides, the CDR3 is TGTGCCACCAGCAGAGGAGACACCCAAGATACGCAGTATTTT.

The chain links TRBV7-2 to TRBJ2-5, with no clear D. CDR3 size: 12 residues. Germline assignment: CDR1 SGHTA and CDR2 FQGNSA. Between the trimmed V and J ends, which lost 1 base and 4 bases, there was a span of 4 bases. For the CDR3, the DNA is TGTGCCAGCAGCTTAGATCGAGAGACCCAGTACTTC. Its protein product is CASSLDRETQYF.

The chain has TRBV18 and TRBJ2-5; 7 bases line up with TRBD2. Germline V gene data show CDR1 as KGHSH and CDR2 as LQKENI. This CDR3 contains 15 residues. J gave up 2 bases and V 3 bases, and 6 bases lay outside the gene matches. CDR3 nucleotide sequence: TGTGCCAGCTCACCTGGAAGCGGGGCACAAGAGACCCAGTACTTC. This encodes CASSPGSGAQETQYF.

The V and J genes are TRBV28 and TRBJ1-2; D ambiguous. Germline V CDR1 and CDR2: MDHEN, SYDVKM. The V gene lost 7 bases and the J gene lost 4 bases, with 10 bases spanning the gap. This CDR3 is built from 12 residues. This chain's CDR3 is CASMGKGYGYTF. In nucleotides, the CDR3 is TGTGCCAGCATGGGGAAGGGCTATGGCTACACCTTC.

The rearrangement uses TRBV28 and TRBJ2-5, with 8 bases that match TRBD1. Germline assignment: CDR1 MDHEN and CDR2 SYDVKM. The junction had 2 bases not matched to a gene; V was cut back by 3 bases and J by 2 bases. The CDR3 is 14 residues long. The CDR3 reads CASSFGTGQETQYF. CDR3 in DNA: TGTGCCAGCAGTTTCGGGACAGGTCAAGAGACCCAGTACTTC. The variable domain in full, with the rest retrieved from reference TRBV28 and TRBJ2-5, is DVKVTQSSRYLVKRTGEKVFLECVQDMDHENMFWYRQDPGLGLRLIYFSYDVKMKEKGDIPEGYSVSREKKERFSLILESASTNQTSMYLCASSFGTGQETQYFGPGTRLLVL.

The chain combines TRBV28 with TRBJ2-5; 7 positions agree with TRBD2. Germline V lookup: CDR1 MDHEN, CDR2 SYDVKM. There are 12 residues in the CDR3. Germline trimming cut 6 bases from V and 4 bases from J; bases unmatched to any gene: 2. This chain's CDR3 is CASRAGSETQYF. The DNA of the CDR3 is TGTGCCAGCAGAGCGGGGTCAGAGACCCAGTACTTC.

This clone was found a few times. V usage is TRBV6-4 and J usage is TRBJ2-2; no clear D. Germline V gene data show CDR1 as MRHNA and CDR2 as SNTAGT. The CDR3 sequence is 13 residues long. Trimming took off 4 bases at V and 6 bases at J, with 9 bases between the two ends. DNA of the CDR3: TGTGCCAGCAGTGCCGACGGATCCGGGGAGCTGTTTTTT. Residues: CASSADGSGELFF.

This rearrangement joins TRBV25-1 to TRBJ1-2; the D gene is possibly TRBD1 (6 bases). This CDR3 has 14 residues. Germline CDR1 MGHDK, CDR2 SYGVNS. Between the trimmed V and J ends, which lost 4 bases and 8 bases, there was a span of 17 bases. DNA for the CDR3: TGTGCCAGCAGTGGGACAGCTCAAATAAGGGGCTACACCTTC. It translates to CASSGTAQIRGYTF.

The rearrangement links TRBV7-3 to TRBJ2-5; possibly TRBD2 for D (6 bases). The CDR3 is made up of 14 amino acids. V lost 7 bases and J 5 bases, leaving 17 bases between the germline ends. CDR1 is SGHTA and CDR2 is FQGTGA in the germline V gene. CDR3 protein: CASNAGGWGETQYF. In DNA, the CDR3 is TGTGCCAGCAACGCCGGGGGTTGGGGCGAGACCCAGTACTTC. The entire variable domain, with the rest obtained from reference TRBV7-3 and TRBJ2-5, is as follows: GAGVSQTPSNKVTEKGKYVELRCDPISGHTALYWYRQSLGQGPEFLIYFQGTGAADDSGLPNDRFFAVRPEGSVSTLKIQRTERGDSAVYLCASNAGGWGETQYFGPGTRLLVL.

The chain joins TRBV6-5 to TRBJ2-3, with 14 bases identical to TRBD2. Germline V gives CDR1 MNHEY, CDR2 SVGAGI. V shed 10 bases, J shed 4 bases, and the junction held 7 bases outside the gene matches. The CDR3 runs 15 residues. CDR3 amino acids: CATGTSGGVSDTQYF. The DNA for the CDR3 is TGTGCCACCGGGACTAGCGGGGGAGTATCAGATACGCAGTATTTT.

This clone has more than one count but fewer than ten. The chain employs TRBV6-1 and TRBJ1-1; 8 nucleotides line up with TRBD1. CDR3 length equals 12 residues. V gave up 7 bases and J gave up 7 bases; unmatched junction bases: 5. Germline CDR1 and CDR2: MNHNS and SASEGT. The CDR3 loop is CASTIQGGEAFF. The CDR3 DNA reads TGTGCCAGCACTATACAGGGGGGTGAAGCTTTCTTT.